Included here is one T cell receptor (beta chain) sequence, with context. Only newly diagnosed hyperthyroidism patients aged 18 to 65, with under 2 months' duration, were enrolled. The study amplified TCR beta CDR3 regions using RNA transcripts. First-round RT-PCR relied on HTBI primers, and a second-round multiplex PCR came next. Each CDR3 protein is one row after TCRdb ran MiXCR on the multiplex PCR reads. In the table there are about 370,000 distinct CDR3 sequences, about 18% of which are singletons. The germline V gene has CDR1 SGDLS and CDR2 YYNGEE. This CDR3 comprises 16 residues. V trimming: 2 bases; J trimming: 5 bases; junction bases outside the gene matches: 10. This sample stems from a study of Graves' ophthalmopathy and Graves' hyperthyroidism.

The material sequenced was peripheral blood. This clonotype was obtained from an adult woman with stable Graves' hyperthyroidism. J is TRBJ1-1 and V is TRBV9; TRBD1 matches at 9 bases. The CDR3 here is CASSVGLRDRVTEAFF. The CDR3 DNA reads as TGTGCCAGCAGCGTGGGACTCCGGGACAGGGTTACTGAAGCTTTCTTT.